This T cell receptor (beta chain) was documented in a study of cytomegalovirus exposure and HLA in healthy donors. Study at large: Earlier results showed 117 million unique TCR beta sequences derived from roughly 200 million T cells.

The CDR3 runs 13 residues. The V gene end was trimmed by 8 bases and the J gene end by 15 bases; junction bases not matched to a gene: 9. The germline V gene encodes CDR1 MNHNS and CDR2 SASEGT. Study-level points and caveats: Productive rates of about 87% or about 30% were seen for most TCR beta V segments in an earlier analysis.

Notes on this clone: The antigen is unknown.

PCR used 60 Vbeta primers and 13 Jbeta primers. Assay: immunoSEQ multiplex PCR; the TCRdb copy retains only in-frame clones and omits some. The repertoire holds some 140,000 clones, with about two thirds as singletons. Material for sequencing was PBMCs. The receptor was isolated from a man aged 50 to 60 in good health and CMV-seropositive. The rearrangement links TRBV6-1 to TRBJ1-6; 11 nucleotides line up with TRBD1. CDR3 sequence reads: CASEGQGALVLHF. In DNA, the CDR3 is TGTGCCAGCGAAGGACAGGGGGCCTTAGTCCTCCACTTT.